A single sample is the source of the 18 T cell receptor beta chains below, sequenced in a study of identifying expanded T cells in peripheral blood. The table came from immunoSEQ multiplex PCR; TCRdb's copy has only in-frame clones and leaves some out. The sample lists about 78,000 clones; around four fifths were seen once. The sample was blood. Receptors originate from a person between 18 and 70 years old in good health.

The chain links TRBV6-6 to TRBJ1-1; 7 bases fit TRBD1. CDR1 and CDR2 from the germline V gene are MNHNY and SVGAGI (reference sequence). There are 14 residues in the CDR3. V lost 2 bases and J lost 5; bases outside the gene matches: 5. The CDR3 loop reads CASSYEGAPTEAFF. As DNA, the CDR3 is TGTGCCAGCAGTTACGAGGGGGCGCCGACTGAAGCTTTCTTT.

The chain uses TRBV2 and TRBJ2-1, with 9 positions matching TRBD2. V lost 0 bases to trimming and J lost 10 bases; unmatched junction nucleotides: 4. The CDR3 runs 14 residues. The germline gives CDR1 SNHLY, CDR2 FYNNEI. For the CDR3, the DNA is TGTGCCAGCAGTGAAGCCGTACTAGCGGGCGAGCAGTTCTTC. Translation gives CASSEAVLAGEQFF.

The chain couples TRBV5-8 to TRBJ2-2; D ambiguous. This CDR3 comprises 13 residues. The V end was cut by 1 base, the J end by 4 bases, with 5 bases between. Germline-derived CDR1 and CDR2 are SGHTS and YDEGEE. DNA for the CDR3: TGTGCCAGCAGCTTGCAGACCACCGGGGAGCTGTTTTTT. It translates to CASSLQTTGELFF.

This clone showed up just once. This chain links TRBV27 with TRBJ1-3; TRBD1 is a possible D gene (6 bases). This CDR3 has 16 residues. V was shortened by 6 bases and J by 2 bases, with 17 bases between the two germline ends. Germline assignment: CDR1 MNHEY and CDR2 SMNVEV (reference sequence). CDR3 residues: CASRSTGSFTGNTIYF. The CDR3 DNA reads TGTGCCAGCAGATCAACAGGGAGTTTTACTGGAAACACCATATATTTT.

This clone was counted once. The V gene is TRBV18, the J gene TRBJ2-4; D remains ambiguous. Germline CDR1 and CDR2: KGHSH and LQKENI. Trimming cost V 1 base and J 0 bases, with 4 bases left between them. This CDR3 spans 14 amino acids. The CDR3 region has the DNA TGTGCCAGCTCACCACTAGGAGCCAAAAACATTCAGTACTTC. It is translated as CASSPLGAKNIQYF.

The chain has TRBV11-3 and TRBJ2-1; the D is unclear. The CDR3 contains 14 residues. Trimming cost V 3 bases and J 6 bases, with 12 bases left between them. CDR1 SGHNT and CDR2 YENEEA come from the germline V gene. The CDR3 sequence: CASSLNSPPNEQFF. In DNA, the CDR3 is TGTGCCAGCAGCTTGAATTCCCCCCCCAATGAGCAGTTCTTC.

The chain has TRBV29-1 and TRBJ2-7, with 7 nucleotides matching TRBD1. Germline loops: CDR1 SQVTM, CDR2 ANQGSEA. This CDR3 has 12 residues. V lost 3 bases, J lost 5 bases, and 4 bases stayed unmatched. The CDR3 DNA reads TGCAGCGTTGACTATCAGGGGGACGAGCAGTACTTC. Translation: CSVDYQGDEQYF.

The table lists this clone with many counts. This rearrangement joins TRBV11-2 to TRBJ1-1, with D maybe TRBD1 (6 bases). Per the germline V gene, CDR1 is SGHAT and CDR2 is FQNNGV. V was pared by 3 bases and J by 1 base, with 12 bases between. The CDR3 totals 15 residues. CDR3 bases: TGTGCCAGCAGCTTGCTACAGGGATCGAACACTGAAGCTTTCTTT. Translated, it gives CASSLLQGSNTEAFF.

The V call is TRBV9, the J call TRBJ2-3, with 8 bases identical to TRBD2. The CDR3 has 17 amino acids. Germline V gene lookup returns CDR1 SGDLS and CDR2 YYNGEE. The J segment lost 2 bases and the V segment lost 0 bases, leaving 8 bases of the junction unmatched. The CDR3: CASSVGALAVPTDTQYF. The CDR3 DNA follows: TGTGCCAGCAGCGTAGGGGCACTAGCGGTACCCACAGATACGCAGTATTTT.

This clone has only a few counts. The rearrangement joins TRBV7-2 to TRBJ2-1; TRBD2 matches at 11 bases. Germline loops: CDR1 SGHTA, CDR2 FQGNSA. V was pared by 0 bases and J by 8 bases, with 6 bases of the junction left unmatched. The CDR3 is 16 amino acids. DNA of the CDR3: TGTGCCAGCAGCTTAGCGCTCACTAGCGGGAGCTATGAGCAGTTCTTC. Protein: CASSLALTSGSYEQFF.

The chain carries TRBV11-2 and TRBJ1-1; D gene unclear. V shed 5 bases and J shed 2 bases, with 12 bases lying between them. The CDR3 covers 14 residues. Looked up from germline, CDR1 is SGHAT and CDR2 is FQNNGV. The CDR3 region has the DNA TGTGCCAGCAGCCCCCAACAGAGAAACACTGAAGCTTTCTTT. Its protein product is CASSPQQRNTEAFF.

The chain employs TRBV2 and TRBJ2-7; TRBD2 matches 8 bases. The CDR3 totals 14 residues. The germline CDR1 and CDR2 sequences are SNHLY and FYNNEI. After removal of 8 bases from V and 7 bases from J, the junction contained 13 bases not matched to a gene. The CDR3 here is CASEAGVRLEEQYF. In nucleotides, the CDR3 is TGTGCCAGCGAAGCGGGAGTGAGGTTGGAGGAGCAGTACTTC.

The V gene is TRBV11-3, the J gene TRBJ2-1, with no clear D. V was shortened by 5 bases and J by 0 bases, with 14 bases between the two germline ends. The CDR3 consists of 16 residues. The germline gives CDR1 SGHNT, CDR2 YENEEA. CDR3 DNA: TGTGCCAGCAGCGATTCGGTTAGGAGCTCCTACAATGAGCAGTTCTTC. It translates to CASSDSVRSSYNEQFF.

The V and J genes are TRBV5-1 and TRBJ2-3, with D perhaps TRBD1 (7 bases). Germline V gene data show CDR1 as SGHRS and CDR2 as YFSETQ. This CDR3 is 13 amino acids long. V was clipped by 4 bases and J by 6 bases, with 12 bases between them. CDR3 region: CASSQQGRDTQYF. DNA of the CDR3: TGCGCCAGCAGCCAACAGGGGAGGGATACGCAGTATTTT.

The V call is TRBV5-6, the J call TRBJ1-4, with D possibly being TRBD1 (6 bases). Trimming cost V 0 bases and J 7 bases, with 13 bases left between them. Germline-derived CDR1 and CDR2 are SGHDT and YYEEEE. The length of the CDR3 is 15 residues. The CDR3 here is CASSLDRAGIEKLFF. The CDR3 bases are TGTGCCAGCAGCTTGGACAGGGCGGGTATTGAAAAACTGTTTTTT.

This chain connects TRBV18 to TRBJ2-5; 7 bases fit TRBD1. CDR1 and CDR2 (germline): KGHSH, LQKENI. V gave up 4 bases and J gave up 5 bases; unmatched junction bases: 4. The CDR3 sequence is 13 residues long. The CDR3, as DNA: TGTGCCAGCTCACTCGGACAGGAGGAGACCCAGTACTTC. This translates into CASSLGQEETQYF.

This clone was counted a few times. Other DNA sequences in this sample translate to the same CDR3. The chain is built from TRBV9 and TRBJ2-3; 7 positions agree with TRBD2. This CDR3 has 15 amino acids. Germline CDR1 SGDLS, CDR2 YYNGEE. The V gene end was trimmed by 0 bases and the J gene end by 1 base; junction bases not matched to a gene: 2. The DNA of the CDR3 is TGTGCCAGCAGCGTAGGCCTAGCGGGCACAGATACGCAGTATTTT. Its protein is CASSVGLAGTDTQYF.

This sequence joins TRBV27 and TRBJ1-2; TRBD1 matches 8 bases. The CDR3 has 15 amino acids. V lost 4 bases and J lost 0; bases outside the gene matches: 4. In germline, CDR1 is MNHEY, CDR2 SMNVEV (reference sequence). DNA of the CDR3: TGTGCCAGCAGTTCGGACAGGGTCTCTAACTATGGCTACACCTTC. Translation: CASSSDRVSNYGYTF.